This T cell receptor beta chain is from a study of cytomegalovirus exposure and HLA in healthy donors. Across the study: Early released data had around 79 million unique TCRs, all coming from HLA-typed donors.

Amplification used 60 Vbeta primers and 13 Jbeta primers. Sequenced by immunoSEQ multiplex PCR; TCRdb stores in-frame clones only, minus some. This sample has around 140,000 clones; approximately 84% occur once, and the top ten carry roughly 9.7%. Study-level results: Prior analysis indicated that the majority of TCR beta V segments exhibited productivity approximately 87% or approximately 30% of the time. Cytomegalovirus status was reportedly diagnosed by the classifier with high sensitivity and specificity. According to a later analysis, most TCR beta chains associated with CMV appeared HLA-restricted.

Trimming shortened V by 6 bases and J by 1 base, and 9 bases separated the two germline ends. The CDR3 has 13 residues. Looked up from germline, CDR1 is KGHSH and CDR2 is LQKENI. This clone came up a few times. Its antigen is currently unknown. Other DNA sequences in this specimen translate into the identical CDR3. The chain combines TRBV18 with TRBJ1-1; D is uncertain. Input material: PBMCs. The sequence was collected from a woman aged 55-75 years in good health and CMV-seropositive. The CDR3 reads CASSHSKNTEAFF. CDR3 DNA: TGTGCCAGCTCTCATTCAAAGAACACTGAAGCTTTCTTT.